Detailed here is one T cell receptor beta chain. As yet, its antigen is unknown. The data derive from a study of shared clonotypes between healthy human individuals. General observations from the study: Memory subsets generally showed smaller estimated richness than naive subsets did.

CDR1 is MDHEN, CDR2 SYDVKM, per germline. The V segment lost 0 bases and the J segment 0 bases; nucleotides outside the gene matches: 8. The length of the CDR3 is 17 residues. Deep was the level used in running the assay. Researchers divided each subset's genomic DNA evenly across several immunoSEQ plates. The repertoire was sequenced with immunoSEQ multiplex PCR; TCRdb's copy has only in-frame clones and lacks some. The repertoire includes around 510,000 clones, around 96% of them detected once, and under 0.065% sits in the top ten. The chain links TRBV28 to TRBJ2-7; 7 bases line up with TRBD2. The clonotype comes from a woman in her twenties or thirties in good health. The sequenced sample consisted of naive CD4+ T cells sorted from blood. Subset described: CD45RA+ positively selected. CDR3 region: CASSLWGSGARSYEQYF. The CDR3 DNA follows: TGTGCCAGCAGTTTATGGGGGAGCGGGGCCCGCTCCTACGAGCAGTACTTC.